The 26 T cell receptor beta chains listed next were all sequenced from one sample in a study of T cell repertoires in cytomegalovirus infection (dated by TCRdb to the late 2010s). The instrument given in TCRdb is Illumina HiSeq 1500. TCRdb reran the public reads through fastp at Q25 and MiXCR, keeping productive beta chains. Each CDR3 protein appears once, grouped with its most common genes and DNA. Here the sample has approximately 550,000 distinct CDR3 sequences; 16% occur a single time. About 24% of the sample is held by the ten biggest clonotypes. The sample was CD8+ T cells from PBMCs. The receptors come from a human donor in good health (CMV status not recorded). Some clones in this sample may be carry-over from other donors' samples.

A single count supports this clonotype. The conserved closing phenylalanine or tryptophan is absent in this CDR3, likely reflecting a read error. The chain is built from TRBV27 and TRBJ2-7; TRBD1 or TRBD2 may be the D gene (5 bases each). V was shortened by 6 bases and J by 5 bases, with 14 bases between the two germline ends. From germline, CDR1 is MNHEY and CDR2 SMNVEV (reference sequence). The length of the CDR3 is 13 residues. CDR3 in amino acids: CASSVRGWDEQYY. CDR3 coding DNA: TGTGCCAGCAGCGTCCGGGGCTGGGACGAGCAGTACTAC.

This clonotype has a count of ten or more. CDR3 sequence: CATSRSGGVSRETQYF. CDR3 in DNA: TGTGCCACCAGCAGGTCAGGGGGTGTAAGTAGAGAGACCCAGTACTTC. The V call is TRBV15, the J call TRBJ2-5, with 7 bases identical to TRBD1. V lost 3 bases and J lost 4; bases outside the gene matches: 11. The CDR3 has 16 amino acids. Germline CDR1 is LNHNV and CDR2 is YYDKDF (reference sequence).

On this clonotype itself: It is likely a read error, because the conserved phenylalanine at the end of the CDR3 is missing. The chain links TRBV7-9 to TRBJ2-7; D is unclear. The CDR3 has 14 residues. The V gene lost 1 base and the J gene lost 2 bases, with 9 bases spanning the gap. CDR1 is SEHNR and CDR2 is FQNEAQ in the germline V gene (reference sequence). DNA of the CDR3: TGTGCCAGCAGCTTAGGTATAGGGACCTACGAGCAGTACTTA. It yields the protein CASSLGIGTYEQYL.

This clonotype showed up many times. One end of the junction is discordant with germline, which a read error may explain. V gene TRBV7-9 combines with J gene TRBJ2-5, with TRBD1 identical over 9 bases. Germline V gene data show CDR1 as SEHNR and CDR2 as FQNEAQ (reference sequence). CDR3 length: 11 residues. In DNA form, the CDR3 reads TGTGCCAGCAGCAGTGGGGACAGGGATTCCTTC. This sequence encodes CASSSGDRDSF.

This clonotype has ten or more counts. This sequence joins TRBV7-9 and TRBJ1-1; no reliable D call. Germline values: CDR1 SEHNR, CDR2 FQNEAQ (reference sequence). The V and J ends lost 6 bases and 2 bases respectively, with 7 bases between them. The CDR3 has 12 residues. CDR3 DNA: TGTGCCAGCAGACCTACTAACACTGAAGCTTTCTTT. Residues: CASRPTNTEAFF.

In its sample, this clonotype was seen many times. This rearrangement joins TRBV27 to TRBJ2-7, with TRBD1 matching over 11 bases. The trim removed 2 bases at V and 5 bases at J, leaving 2 bases unmatched. The V gene's germline CDR1 is MNHEY and CDR2 SMNVEV (reference sequence). The CDR3 consists of 14 residues. The CDR3 DNA follows: TGTGCCAGCAGTTTAAGGACAGGGGGCCACGAGCAGTACTTC. It is translated as CASSLRTGGHEQYF.

This clonotype has only a few counts. The chain employs TRBV5-4 and TRBJ2-1, with 8 bases lining up with TRBD2. V trimming: 2 bases; J trimming: 7 bases; junction bases outside the gene matches: 8. The CDR3 loop spans 15 amino acids. Germline V gives CDR1 SGHNT, CDR2 YYREEE (reference sequence). CDR3 bases: TGTGCCAGCAGCTTCAAGCGGGAGCGGGGGAATGAGCAGTTCTTC. This translates into CASSFKRERGNEQFF. The full variable domain, with the rest looked up from reference TRBV5-4 and TRBJ2-1, is ETGVTQSPTHLIKTRGQQVTLRCSSQSGHNTVSWYQQALGQGPQFIFQYYREEENGRGNFPPRFSGLQFPNYSSELNVNALELDDSALYLCASSFKRERGNEQFFGPGTRLTVL.

The rearrangement joins TRBV13 to TRBJ1-1, with TRBD1 identical over 8 bases. CDR3 length: 15 residues. CDR1 PRHDT and CDR2 FYEKMQ come from the germline V gene (reference sequence). V was clipped by 5 bases and J by 4 bases; unmatched bases: 9. The CDR3: CASSPTRQGFTEAFF. The CDR3 nucleotides are TGTGCCAGCAGCCCGACCCGACAGGGGTTCACTGAAGCTTTCTTT.

The chain combines TRBV9 with TRBJ2-3, with 10 nucleotides matching TRBD1. The germline CDR1 and CDR2 sequences are SGDLS and YYNGEE. V lost 3 bases, J lost 1 base, and 5 bases stayed unmatched. The CDR3 is made up of 16 amino acids. In nucleotides, the CDR3 is TGTGCCAGCAGCGGGGGACAGGGGTTCGGCACAGATACGCAGTATTTT. This encodes CASSGGQGFGTDTQYF.

This clonotype was counted ten times or more. The genes are TRBV2 and TRBJ2-5; D is ambiguous. Trimming removed 8 bases from V and 4 bases from J, with 8 bases in between. Looked up from germline, CDR1 is SNHLY and CDR2 is FYNNEI. This CDR3 is built from 11 residues. The CDR3 protein is CASGPGETQYF. The DNA for the CDR3 is TGTGCCAGCGGTCCGGGAGAGACCCAGTACTTC.

This clonotype came up many times. The chain recombines TRBV12-5 with TRBJ2-1; D gene ambiguous. V was cut by 5 bases and J by 6 bases, with 11 bases left in between. The CDR3 contains 13 residues. CDR1 is LGHNT, CDR2 FRNRAP, per germline. DNA for the CDR3: TGTGCTAGTGGTCCGGGCCCCTCCAATGAGCAGTTCTTC. The encoded protein is CASGPGPSNEQFF.

This clonotype was counted many times. The chain is built from TRBV5-4 and TRBJ2-2, with 11 bases identical to TRBD1. The CDR3 consists of 20 residues. Germline V gives CDR1 SGHNT, CDR2 YYREEE (reference sequence). J gave up 0 bases and V 0 bases, and 10 bases lay outside the gene matches. In DNA, the CDR3 is TGTGCCAGCAGCTTGGATGGGACAGGGGGTACCCCCTCGAACACCGGGGAGCTGTTTTTT. It yields the protein CASSLDGTGGTPSNTGELFF.

The chain links TRBV6-1 to TRBJ1-4; 7 bases line up with TRBD1. Unmatched junction bases numbered 12, after V lost 5 bases and J lost 12 bases. The CDR3 has 14 residues. Germline CDR1 MNHNS, CDR2 SASEGT. CDR3 sequence: CASSLRDSRLELFF. CDR3 bases: TGTGCCAGCAGTCTCCGGGACAGCCGCTTGGAACTGTTTTTT.

This clonotype was recorded at least ten times. The gene calls are TRBV19 and TRBJ2-6; D perhaps matches TRBD1 (5 bases). The germline gives CDR1 LNHDA, CDR2 SQIVND (reference sequence). This CDR3 comprises 15 residues. Trimming took off 8 bases at V and 0 bases at J, with 11 bases between the two ends. The CDR3 loop is CASHRPSSGANVLTF. CDR3 DNA sequence: TGTGCCAGTCACAGGCCTAGCTCTGGGGCCAACGTCCTGACTTTC.

Many counts were recorded for this clonotype. The V call is TRBV6-6, the J call TRBJ2-3, with 11 bases matching TRBD2. From germline, CDR1 is MNHNY and CDR2 SVGAGI (reference sequence). The length of the CDR3 is 16 residues. Trimming at V came to 6 bases and at J to 4 bases, leaving 9 bases not matched to a gene. CDR3 protein: CASSLLAGEVADTQYF. CDR3 sequence (DNA): TGTGCCAGCAGCTTACTAGCGGGAGAGGTCGCAGATACGCAGTATTTT.

This clonotype was found many times. The chain carries TRBV12-3 or TRBV12-4 and TRBJ1-1; 10 nucleotides align to TRBD1. CDR3 length: 15 residues. The J segment lost 1 base and the V segment lost 3 bases, leaving 2 bases of the junction unmatched. CDR3 nucleotides: TGTGCCAGCAGTTTTCGGACAGGGGGGAACACTGAAGCTTTCTTT. This gives the protein CASSFRTGGNTEAFF.

This clonotype was counted between two and nine times. V gene TRBV29-1 combines with J gene TRBJ1-1; the D gene is possibly TRBD1 (5 bases). The V and J ends lost 3 bases and 4 bases respectively, with 15 bases between them. Germline values: CDR1 SQVTM, CDR2 ANQGSEA. The CDR3 extends over 14 amino acids. CDR3 region: CSVDPAGRGTEAFF. Written as DNA, the CDR3 is TGCAGCGTTGACCCGGCAGGGAGGGGCACTGAAGCTTTCTTT.

This clonotype was found many times. The chain uses TRBV7-9 and TRBJ2-3; TRBD1 matches at 12 bases. Germline CDR1 and CDR2: SEHNR and FQNEAQ (reference sequence). The CDR3 has 19 amino acids. V was pared by 8 bases and J by 2 bases, with 17 bases of the junction left unmatched. The CDR3 DNA sequence: TGTGCCAGCTCCCACCCGGGACAGGGGGCGCGGGGAGACACAGATACGCAGTATTTT. Its protein product is CASSHPGQGARGDTDTQYF.

This clonotype was detected many times. This rearrangement joins TRBV12-3 or TRBV12-4 to TRBJ1-1; TRBD1 matches at 7 bases. CDR3 size: 15 residues. Losses at the gene ends were 7 bases for V and 4 bases for J; bases not matched to a gene: 12. CDR3 coding DNA: TGTGCCAGCACCGAGACCACAGGGGTGGCCACTGAAGCTTTCTTT. This codes for CASTETTGVATEAFF.

The genes are TRBV9 and TRBJ2-3; TRBD2 aligns across 12 bases. V was clipped by 1 base and J by 2 bases; unmatched bases: 11. In germline, CDR1 is SGDLS, CDR2 YYNGEE. This CDR3 comprises 19 residues. The CDR3 DNA reads TGTGCCAGCAGCGTATCCCGACTAGCGGGAGTAGGCCCCACAGATACGCAGTATTTT. It encodes CASSVSRLAGVGPTDTQYF.

V is TRBV12-3 or TRBV12-4 and J is TRBJ2-1, with 8 nucleotides matching TRBD2. V lost 5 bases, J lost 2 bases, and 5 bases stayed unmatched. The CDR3 consists of 15 residues. The CDR3 DNA is TGTGCCAGCAGTCAGAGCGGGAGTCCCTACAATGAGCAGTTCTTC. This codes for CASSQSGSPYNEQFF.

This clonotype has a handful of counts. This chain uses TRBV27 with TRBJ1-1; unclear D gene. Germline assignment: CDR1 MNHEY and CDR2 SMNVEV (reference sequence). There are 13 residues in the CDR3. Trimming removed 0 bases from V and 7 bases from J, with 9 bases in between. In nucleotides, the CDR3 is TGTGCCAGCAGTTTATCGAGGGCAGATGAAGCTTTCTTT. It yields the protein CASSLSRADEAFF.

This clonotype was seen repeatedly, ten times or more. The CDR3 DNA is TGTGCCACCAGTGAACGGAGGCCCAATGAGCAGTTCTTC. This codes for CATSERRPNEQFF. This chain connects TRBV24-1 to TRBJ2-1; weak D call: TRBD2 (5 bases). CDR1 KGHDR and CDR2 SFDVKD come from the germline V gene. The ends were cut back, 4 bases at V and 6 bases at J, with 9 bases in the middle. The CDR3 is 13 residues long.

The chain couples TRBV5-1 to TRBJ1-2, with D hard to call. The CDR3 loop spans 11 amino acids. Germline loops: CDR1 SGHRS, CDR2 YFSETQ. Trimming left V 4 bases short and J 7 bases short, with 8 bases between. The CDR3 sequence: CASSRDSGYTF. DNA for the CDR3: TGCGCCAGCAGCCGGGATAGTGGCTACACCTTC.

The J gene is TRBJ1-2, the V gene TRBV7-9; D gene ambiguous. The CDR3 runs 17 residues. The V and J ends lost 4 bases and 0 bases respectively, with 18 bases between them. Germline V CDR1 and CDR2: SEHNR, FQNEAQ (reference sequence). The CDR3 is CASSSRVDEPANYGYTF. The CDR3 DNA reads as TGTGCCAGCAGCTCCCGGGTCGACGAACCGGCTAACTATGGCTACACCTTC.

The gene calls are TRBV27 and TRBJ2-1, with D hard to call. The CDR3 runs 14 residues. Trimming took 6 bases from V and 0 from J, leaving 9 bases between them. In germline, CDR1 is MNHEY, CDR2 SMNVEV (reference sequence). The CDR3 sequence: CASRMGNSYNEQFF. The CDR3 bases are TGTGCCAGCAGGATGGGGAACTCCTACAATGAGCAGTTCTTC.